The T cell receptor (beta chain) described here comes from a study of T cells in Graves' hyperthyroidism and ophthalmopathy. Whole-study results and caveats: Blood shared most expanded thyroid clonotypes above 0.001.

From RNA transcripts, TCR beta CDR3 regions were amplified. First-round RT-PCR with HTBI primers amplified the TCR CDR3 region. From the multiplex PCR reads, TCRdb called clonotypes with MiXCR, one entry per CDR3 protein. The sample has around 610,000 distinct CDR3 sequences; about 14% are singletons. Per the germline V gene, CDR1 is MNHEY and CDR2 is SVGEGT. With 2 bases removed from V and 3 bases from J, the gap between germline ends came to 19 bases. The CDR3 consists of 18 residues. This clonotype showed up many times. Its antigen remains unknown. This chain joins TRBV6-2 or TRBV6-3 and TRBJ2-2; D may correspond to TRBD1 or TRBD2 (5 bases each). Sequencing was carried out using blood. The TCR comes from a woman aged 40 to 49 with Graves' ophthalmopathy. CDR3 in DNA: TGTGCCAGCAGTTACGGGGACGAACGGCCATCGCACACCGGGGAGCTGTTTTTT. Residues: CASSYGDERPSHTGELFF.